This entry features one T cell receptor beta chain sequence. Its recognized antigen is unknown. No much larger clone is present one base from it, and per-base qualities are unavailable. What the time point label conveys for this sample: baseline before first vaccination. Vaccinee samples came from UK trials COV001 and COV002, including a single-blind randomized controlled phase 2/3 trial of AZD1222 (ChAdOx1 nCoV-19) in healthy adults. For TCRbeta chain sequencing, PBMC samples were collected from trial participants at day 0 and at day 28 after the second dose. The data stem from a study of T cell responses to AZD1222 COVID-19 vaccine (TCRdb year 2021). Turning to the overall study: AZD1222 recipients with second doses at about 4 weeks or about 12 weeks were pooled, because spike-specific TCR depth and breadth did not differ between schedules. TCR sequencing covered some 240 trial participants: 207 given two doses of AZD1222 and some 25 given two doses of MenACWY control vaccine. Trial participants were enrolled into age subgroups of 18-55, 56-69 and 70-plus years, which contained around 150, 28 and 57 TCR-sequenced participants, respectively. What the research found in general, with its limitations: The vaccine-associated CD4 TCRs covered the entire spike protein, and the dominant responses fell in regions 160-218 and 743-854. In the small 56-69-year group, the increase in depth fell short of significance, most likely because of low power. Because no samples from the day 14 peak response were available, repertoires could be characterized only after the peak T cell response. Conclusions about previously exposed vaccinees were limited because only six or seven AZD1222 recipients were SARS-CoV-2 seropositive at baseline. Participants were mostly white British and included more females than males, and it was suggested by the authors that clonal diversity may have been underestimated. Nearly half of unique spike-specific TCRs reportedly recognized epitopes outside regions mutated in the B.1.351 and B.1.1.7 variants. After two AZD1222 doses, spike-specific TCR breadth and depth were significantly higher than at day 0 and than in MenACWY recipients.

The CDR3 regions of human TCRbeta chains were analyzed by immunosequencing. The original methods were these. Repertoire TCRs were matched against a reference library of SARS-CoV-2-specific TCRs generated with the MIRA antigen-specificity platform. Breadth was defined as the fraction of unique TCRs that were SARS-CoV-2-associated. Depth was defined as the fraction of total T cells that were SARS-CoV-2-associated. Using the MIRA data, each spike-specific TCR was mapped to the spike region that the TCR reacts to and placed in a CD4 or CD8 class. Log10-transformed breadth and depth values were compared by one-way ANOVA with Sidak's multiple comparisons tests. What TCRdb holds here is the immuneACCESS table cut down to in-frame rearrangements. Part of the clones is not present; checked against another copy, under half of the missing clones reflect an unresolved V gene, and the others are unexplained. V and J calls and clone size are those listed in that table; D and trimming were worked out from the DNA. The table for this sample lists around 90,000 clones; over 75% of them were counted only once. 10% to 15% of the sample is taken by the ten largest.

Sequenced here: peripheral blood, sampled on day 0 of AZD1222 vaccination. The TCR was taken from an adult in good health.

CDR3 reads: CASSQRSGNEKLFF. The nucleotides are TGTGCCAGCAGCCAACGGTCAGGGAATGAAAAACTGTTTTTT. The chain employs TRBV3-1 (or the pseudogene TRBV3-2) and TRBJ1-4; matching of 5 bases hints at TRBD1 as the D gene. V was cut back by 2 bases and J by 5 bases, leaving a gap of 9 bases between them. From its cysteine to its phenylalanine, the CDR3 spans 14 amino acids. Just the 42-base CDR3 DNA is kept, in frame starting at base 1. CDR1 and CDR2 (LGHDT, YNNKEL) derive from the germline V gene (reference sequence).